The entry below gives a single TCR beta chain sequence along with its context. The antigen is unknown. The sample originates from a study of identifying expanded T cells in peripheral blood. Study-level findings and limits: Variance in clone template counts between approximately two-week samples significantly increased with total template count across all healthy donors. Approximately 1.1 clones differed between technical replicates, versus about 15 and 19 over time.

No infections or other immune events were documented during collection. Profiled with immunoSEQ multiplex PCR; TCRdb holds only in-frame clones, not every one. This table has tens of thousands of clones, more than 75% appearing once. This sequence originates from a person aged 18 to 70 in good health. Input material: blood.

The CDR3 loop is CASSFDAYEQYF. In DNA, the CDR3 is TGCGCCAGCAGCTTTGACGCCTACGAGCAGTACTTC. This sequence joins TRBV5-1 and TRBJ2-7; D unclear. Germline-derived CDR1 and CDR2 are SGHRS and YFSETQ. Trimming removed 2 bases from V and 2 bases from J, with 5 bases in between. The length of the CDR3 is 12 residues.